The 18 T cell receptor beta chains reported below all come from one sample, sequenced in a study of shared clonotypes between healthy human individuals. Assay used: immunoSEQ multiplex PCR; TCRdb lists only in-frame clones, some missing. The sample contains a few million clones, 92% of which appear only once. What was sequenced was naive CD4+ T cells from PBMCs. Described subset: CD45RA+ positively selected. These TCRs come from a man aged 18 to 29 in good health. Some clones in this sample may be carry-over from other donors' samples.

The chain combines TRBV4-3 with TRBJ2-3; weak D call: TRBD1 (6 bases). Germline CDR1 LGHNA, CDR2 YSLEER. The CDR3 is made up of 16 amino acids. The V end was cut by 2 bases, the J end by 6 bases, with 18 bases between. The CDR3 DNA is TGCGCCAGCAGCCAAAAGAGCCCAGGGGTTGGGGATACGCAGTATTTT. This codes for CASSQKSPGVGDTQYF.

The chain combines TRBV4-3 with TRBJ1-1; D uncertain. This CDR3 is 15 amino acids long. V gave up 4 bases and J gave up 0 bases, with 12 bases separating them. The germline CDR1 and CDR2 sequences are LGHNA and YSLEER. The CDR3 region has the DNA TGCGCCAGCAGCCCGCGGGGATCCATGAACACTGAAGCTTTCTTT. This encodes CASSPRGSMNTEAFF.

The chain links TRBV2 to TRBJ1-6, with D perhaps matching TRBD1 (5 bases). Trimming removed 6 bases at V and 0 bases at J, with 15 bases between. Germline V gene data show CDR1 as SNHLY and CDR2 as FYNNEI. The CDR3 has 17 residues. This chain's CDR3 is CASSATVLSSYNSPLHF. CDR3 nucleotides: TGTGCCAGCAGCGCGACAGTTCTAAGCTCCTATAATTCACCCCTCCACTTT.

The chain carries TRBV28 and TRBJ1-3; D uncertain. CDR3 size: 16 residues. Germline CDR1 is MDHEN and CDR2 is SYDVKM. Between the trimmed V and J ends, which lost 6 bases and 0 bases, there was a span of 15 bases. The CDR3 here is CASSWTPSSSGNTIYF. CDR3 in DNA: TGTGCCAGCAGCTGGACCCCATCGAGCTCTGGAAACACCATATATTTT.

The V call is TRBV18, the J call TRBJ2-7, with D unresolved. Germline V lookup: CDR1 KGHSH, CDR2 LQKENI. Deletions cut 2 bases from V and 0 bases from J, with 8 bases between. CDR3 length equals 14 residues. In DNA, the CDR3 is TGTGCCAGCTCACCAGTCACGGACTCCTACGAGCAGTACTTC. Encoded protein: CASSPVTDSYEQYF.

CDR3: CASSLGISSYEQYF. As DNA, the CDR3 is TGTGCCAGCAGCTTGGGTATTAGCTCCTACGAGCAGTACTTC. This sequence joins TRBV11-2 and TRBJ2-7; no firm D call. This CDR3 contains 14 residues. With 3 bases removed from V and 0 bases from J, the gap between germline ends came to 9 bases. CDR1 and CDR2 (germline): SGHAT, FQNNGV.

Concerning this clone itself: The sample carries other DNA sequences with the same CDR3. The chain combines TRBV19 with TRBJ1-2; 8 bases map to TRBD1. This CDR3 region has 12 residues. In germline, CDR1 is LNHDA, CDR2 SQIVND (reference sequence). V was clipped by 6 bases and J by 6 bases; unmatched bases: 3. CDR3 nucleotides: TGTGCCAGTAGCCGGACAGGGAATGGCTACACCTTC. Amino acid sequence: CASSRTGNGYTF.

The rearrangement links TRBV25-1 to TRBJ2-1; weak D call: TRBD1 (5 bases). Between the trimmed V and J ends, which lost 3 bases and 7 bases, there was a span of 16 bases. The CDR3 is 15 amino acids. Germline assignment: CDR1 MGHDK and CDR2 SYGVNS. Here the CDR3 DNA reads TGTGCCAGCAGTGATCTCGGCAGGGCATTGAATGAGCAGTTCTTC. This translates into CASSDLGRALNEQFF.

The chain carries TRBV5-5 and TRBJ1-5; D not resolved. The germline gives CDR1 SGHKS, CDR2 YYEKEE (reference sequence). The CDR3 has 13 amino acids. Trimming pared 2 bases from V and 3 bases from J, leaving 6 bases between. CDR3 loop: CASSLRPNQPQHF. CDR3 DNA sequence: TGTGCCAGCAGCTTAAGGCCCAATCAGCCCCAGCATTTT.

About this clone: In the same sample, other DNA sequences code for this CDR3. The rearrangement joins TRBV5-4 to TRBJ2-5; D is possibly TRBD1 (7 bases). The germline CDR1 and CDR2 sequences are SGHNT and YYREEE (reference sequence). V was trimmed by 0 bases and J by 4 bases, leaving 10 bases between them. CDR3 length equals 14 residues. The chain's CDR3 is CASSLGQGGETQYF. In DNA form, the CDR3 reads TGTGCCAGCAGCTTGGGGCAGGGGGGAGAGACCCAGTACTTC.

The chain is built from TRBV7-9 and TRBJ2-1, with D perhaps matching TRBD1 (6 bases). CDR3 size: 15 residues. V gave up 0 bases and J gave up 6 bases, with 12 bases separating them. Germline-derived CDR1 and CDR2 are SEHNR and FQNEAQ (reference sequence). The CDR3 region has the DNA TGTGCCAGCAGCTTAGCGCGTATACAGGGCAATGAGCAGTTCTTC. Translation gives CASSLARIQGNEQFF.

The chain recombines TRBV6-1 with TRBJ2-1, with D possibly being TRBD2 (6 bases). This CDR3 region has 15 residues. The V end lost 5 bases, the J end lost 0 bases, and 11 bases lay between the germline ends. The germline CDR1 and CDR2 sequences are MNHNS and SASEGT. CDR3 coding DNA: TGTGCCAGCAGTCCGGTCGGGAGCTCCTACAATGAGCAGTTCTTC. Its translation is CASSPVGSSYNEQFF.

V and J are TRBV18 and TRBJ2-5, with TRBD2 matching over 12 bases. The germline gives CDR1 KGHSH, CDR2 LQKENI. The CDR3 extends over 14 amino acids. V gave up 5 bases and J gave up 5 bases; unmatched junction bases: 3. The DNA for the CDR3 is TGTGCCAGCTCAAACGGACTAGCGGGGGAGACCCAGTACTTC. This translates into CASSNGLAGETQYF. Drawing the rest from reference TRBV18 and TRBJ2-5, the complete variable domain is NAGVMQNPRHLVRRRGQEARLRCSPMKGHSHVYWYRQLPEEGLKFMVYLQKENIIDESGMPKERFSAEFPKEGPSILRIQQVVRGDSAAYFCASSNGLAGETQYFGPGTRLLVL.

J is TRBJ2-3 and V is TRBV6-1; 7 nucleotides line up with TRBD2. The J segment lost 4 bases and the V segment lost 4 bases, leaving 8 bases of the junction unmatched. The CDR3 is 15 amino acids. Germline CDR1 is MNHNS and CDR2 is SASEGT. Here the CDR3 DNA reads TGTGCCAGCAGTGCCCAGCGGGGAGGTGCAGATACGCAGTATTTT. Its translation: CASSAQRGGADTQYF.

The chain is built from TRBV28 and TRBJ2-3, with unresolved D. Trimming pared 5 bases from V and 2 bases from J, leaving 5 bases between. CDR3 length: 12 amino acids. Per germline, CDR1 MDHEN and CDR2 SYDVKM. Written as DNA, the CDR3 is TGTGCCAGCAGTCGACACACAGATACGCAGTATTTT. Protein: CASSRHTDTQYF.

Concerning this clone itself: Other DNA sequences from this sample encode an identical CDR3 as well. The chain is built from TRBV2 and TRBJ2-2, with D possibly called TRBD1 or TRBD2 (5 bases each). The CDR3 has 13 amino acids. Germline lookup yields CDR1 SNHLY and CDR2 FYNNEI. V lost 6 bases to trimming and J lost 2 bases, with 7 bases between them. CDR3 in amino acids: CASRGDNTGELFF. In nucleotides, the CDR3 is TGTGCCAGCAGGGGGGATAACACCGGGGAGCTGTTTTTT.

J is TRBJ2-1 and V is TRBV19; 12 bases match TRBD2. The CDR3 extends over 15 amino acids. V shed 5 bases, J shed 8 bases, and the junction held 7 bases outside the gene matches. From germline, CDR1 is LNHDA and CDR2 SQIVND (reference sequence). The CDR3 sequence is CASSPFGTSGHEQFF. CDR3 in DNA: TGTGCCAGTAGTCCATTCGGGACTAGCGGGCATGAGCAGTTCTTC. Together with reference TRBV19 and TRBJ2-1, the CDR3 gives the full variable domain: DGGITQSPKYLFRKEGQNVTLSCEQNLNHDAMYWYRQDPGQGLRLIYYSQIVNDFQKGDIAEGYSVSREKKESFPLTVTSAQKNPTAFYLCASSPFGTSGHEQFFGPGTRLTVL.

CDR3 DNA: TGTGCCAGCAGCCAAGATGACAGGTCTGGAAACACCATATATTTT. This codes for CASSQDDRSGNTIYF. This chain links TRBV14 with TRBJ1-3; perhaps TRBD1 as D (6 bases). V lost 0 bases, J lost 1 base, and 7 bases lay in between. Germline V gene sequence: CDR1 SGHDN, CDR2 FVKESK. The CDR3 spans 15 residues.